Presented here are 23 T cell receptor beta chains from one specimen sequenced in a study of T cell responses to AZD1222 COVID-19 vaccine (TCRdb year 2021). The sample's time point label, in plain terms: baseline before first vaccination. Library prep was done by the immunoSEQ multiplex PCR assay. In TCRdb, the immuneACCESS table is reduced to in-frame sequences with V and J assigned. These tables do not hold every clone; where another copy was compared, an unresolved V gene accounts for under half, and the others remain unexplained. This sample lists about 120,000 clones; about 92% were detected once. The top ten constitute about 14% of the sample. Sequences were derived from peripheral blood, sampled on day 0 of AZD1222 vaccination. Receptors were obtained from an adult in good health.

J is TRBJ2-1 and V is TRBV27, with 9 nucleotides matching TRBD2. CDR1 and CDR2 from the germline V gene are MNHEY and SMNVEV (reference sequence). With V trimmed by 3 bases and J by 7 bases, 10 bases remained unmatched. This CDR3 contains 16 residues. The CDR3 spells CASSFQRGAPRNEQFF. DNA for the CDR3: TGTGCCAGCAGTTTCCAGCGGGGGGCCCCTAGAAATGAGCAGTTCTTC.

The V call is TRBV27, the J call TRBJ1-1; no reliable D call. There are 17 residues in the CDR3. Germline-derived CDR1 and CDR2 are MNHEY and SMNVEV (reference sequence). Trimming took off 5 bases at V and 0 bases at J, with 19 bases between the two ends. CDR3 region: CASSPPRQDRLNTEAFF. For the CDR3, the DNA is TGTGCCAGCAGTCCGCCCCGCCAGGACCGACTGAACACTGAAGCTTTCTTT.

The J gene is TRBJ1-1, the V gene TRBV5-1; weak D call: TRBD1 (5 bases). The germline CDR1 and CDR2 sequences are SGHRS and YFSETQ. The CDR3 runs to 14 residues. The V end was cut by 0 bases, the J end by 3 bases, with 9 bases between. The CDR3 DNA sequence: TGCGCCAGCAGCTTGGGGAGGGGTTACACTGAAGCTTTCTTT. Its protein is CASSLGRGYTEAFF.

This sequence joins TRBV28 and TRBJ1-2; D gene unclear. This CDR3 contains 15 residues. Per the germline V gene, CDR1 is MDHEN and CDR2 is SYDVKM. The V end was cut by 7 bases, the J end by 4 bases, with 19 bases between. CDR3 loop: CASTARLRAGYGYTF. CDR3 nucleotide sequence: TGTGCCAGCACCGCGCGGCTTAGGGCTGGCTATGGCTACACCTTC.

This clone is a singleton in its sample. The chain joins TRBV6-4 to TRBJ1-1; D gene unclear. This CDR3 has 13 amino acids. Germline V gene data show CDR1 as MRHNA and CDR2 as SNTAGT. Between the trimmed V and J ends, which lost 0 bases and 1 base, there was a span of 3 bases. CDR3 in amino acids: CASSDSPNTEAFF. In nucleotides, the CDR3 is TGTGCCAGCAGTGACTCCCCGAACACTGAAGCTTTCTTT.

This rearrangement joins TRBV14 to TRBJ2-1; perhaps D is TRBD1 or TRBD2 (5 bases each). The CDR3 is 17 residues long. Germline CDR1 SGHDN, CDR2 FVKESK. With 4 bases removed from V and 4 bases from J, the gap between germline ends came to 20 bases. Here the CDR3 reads CASSPRSGRIEYNEQFF. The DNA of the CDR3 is TGTGCCAGCAGCCCCCGGTCGGGGCGGATCGAATACAATGAGCAGTTCTTC.

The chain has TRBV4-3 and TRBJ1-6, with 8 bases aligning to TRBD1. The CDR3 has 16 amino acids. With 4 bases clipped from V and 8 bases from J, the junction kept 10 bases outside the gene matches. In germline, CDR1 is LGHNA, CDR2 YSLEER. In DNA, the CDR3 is TGCGCCAGCAGCCCTTCTTCGGACAGGGTTGATTCACCCCTCCACTTT. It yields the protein CASSPSSDRVDSPLHF.

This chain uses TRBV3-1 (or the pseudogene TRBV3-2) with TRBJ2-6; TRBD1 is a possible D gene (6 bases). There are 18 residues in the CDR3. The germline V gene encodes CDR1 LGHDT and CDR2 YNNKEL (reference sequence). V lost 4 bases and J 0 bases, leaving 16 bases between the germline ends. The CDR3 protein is CASSPQPGQDSGANVLTF. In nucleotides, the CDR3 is TGTGCCAGCAGCCCTCAACCGGGACAAGACTCTGGGGCCAACGTCCTGACTTTC.

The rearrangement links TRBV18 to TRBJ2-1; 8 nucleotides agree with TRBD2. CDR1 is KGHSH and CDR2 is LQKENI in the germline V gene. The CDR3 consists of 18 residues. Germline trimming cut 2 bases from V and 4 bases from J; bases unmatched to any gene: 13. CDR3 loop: CASSPGSVAGRGYNEQFF. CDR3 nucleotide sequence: TGTGCCAGCTCACCAGGGTCTGTAGCGGGAAGGGGTTACAATGAGCAGTTCTTC.

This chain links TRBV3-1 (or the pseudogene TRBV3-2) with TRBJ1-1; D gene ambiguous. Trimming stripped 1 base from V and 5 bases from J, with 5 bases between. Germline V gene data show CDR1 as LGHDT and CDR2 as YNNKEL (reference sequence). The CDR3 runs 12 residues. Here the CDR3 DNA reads TGTGCCAGCAGCCAAGGATGGACTGAAGCTTTCTTT. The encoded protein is CASSQGWTEAFF.

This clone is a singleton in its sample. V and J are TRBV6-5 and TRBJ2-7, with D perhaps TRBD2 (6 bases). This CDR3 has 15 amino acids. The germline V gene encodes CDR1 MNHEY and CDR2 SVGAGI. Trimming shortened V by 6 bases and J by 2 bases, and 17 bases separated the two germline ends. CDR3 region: CASSSLEGLAYEQYF. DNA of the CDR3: TGTGCCAGCAGCTCCCTGGAGGGTCTGGCCTACGAGCAGTACTTC.

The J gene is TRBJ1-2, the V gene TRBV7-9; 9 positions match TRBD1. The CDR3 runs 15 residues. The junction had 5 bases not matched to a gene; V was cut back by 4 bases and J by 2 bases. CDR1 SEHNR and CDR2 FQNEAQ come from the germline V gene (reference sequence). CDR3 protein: CASSSGTGLNYGYTF. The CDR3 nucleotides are TGTGCCAGCAGCTCCGGGACAGGGTTAAACTATGGCTACACCTTC.

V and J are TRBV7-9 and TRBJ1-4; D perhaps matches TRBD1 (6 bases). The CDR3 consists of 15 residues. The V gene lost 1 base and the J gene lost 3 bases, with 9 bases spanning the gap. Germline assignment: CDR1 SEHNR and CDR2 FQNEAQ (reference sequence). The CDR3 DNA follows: TGTGCCAGCAGCTTAGATGCAGGGGCTAATGAAAAACTGTTTTTT. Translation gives CASSLDAGANEKLFF.

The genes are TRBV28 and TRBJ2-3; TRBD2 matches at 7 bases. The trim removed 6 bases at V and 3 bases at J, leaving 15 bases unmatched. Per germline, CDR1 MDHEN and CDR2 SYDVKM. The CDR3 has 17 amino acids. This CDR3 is CASSPTLGAGETDTQYF. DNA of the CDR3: TGTGCCAGCAGCCCAACCCTTGGGGCGGGAGAAACAGATACGCAGTATTTT.

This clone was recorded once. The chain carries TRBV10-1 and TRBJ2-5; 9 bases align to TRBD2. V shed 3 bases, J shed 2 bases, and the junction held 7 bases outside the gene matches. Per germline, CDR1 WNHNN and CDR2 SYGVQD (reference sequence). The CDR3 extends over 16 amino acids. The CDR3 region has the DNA TGCGCCAGCAGTGAAGGGAGCGGGAGGCCTCAAGAGACCCAGTACTTC. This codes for CASSEGSGRPQETQYF.

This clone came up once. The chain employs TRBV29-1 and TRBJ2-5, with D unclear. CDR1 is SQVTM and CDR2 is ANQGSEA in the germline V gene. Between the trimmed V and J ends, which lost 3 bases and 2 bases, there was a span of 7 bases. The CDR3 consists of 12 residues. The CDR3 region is CSVEGLQETQYF. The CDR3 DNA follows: TGCAGCGTTGAGGGATTACAAGAGACCCAGTACTTC.

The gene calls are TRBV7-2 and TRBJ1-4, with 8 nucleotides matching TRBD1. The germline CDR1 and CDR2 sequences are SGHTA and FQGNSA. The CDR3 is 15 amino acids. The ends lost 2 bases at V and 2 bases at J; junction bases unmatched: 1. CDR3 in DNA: TGTGCCAGCAGCTTAACAGGGGGGACTAATGAAAAACTGTTTTTT. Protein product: CASSLTGGTNEKLFF.

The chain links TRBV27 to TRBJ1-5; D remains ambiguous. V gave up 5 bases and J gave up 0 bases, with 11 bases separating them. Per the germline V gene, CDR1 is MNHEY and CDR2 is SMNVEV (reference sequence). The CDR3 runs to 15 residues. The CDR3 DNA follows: TGTGCCAGCAGTCCGCATAGGGATAGCAATCAGCCCCAGCATTTT. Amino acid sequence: CASSPHRDSNQPQHF.

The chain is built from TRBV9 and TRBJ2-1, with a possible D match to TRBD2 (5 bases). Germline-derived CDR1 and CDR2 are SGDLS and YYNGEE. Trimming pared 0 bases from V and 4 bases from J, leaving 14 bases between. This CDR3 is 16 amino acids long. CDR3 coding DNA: TGTGCCAGCAGCGTAGATCCCGGGGTCCCGTACAATGAGCAGTTCTTC. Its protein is CASSVDPGVPYNEQFF.

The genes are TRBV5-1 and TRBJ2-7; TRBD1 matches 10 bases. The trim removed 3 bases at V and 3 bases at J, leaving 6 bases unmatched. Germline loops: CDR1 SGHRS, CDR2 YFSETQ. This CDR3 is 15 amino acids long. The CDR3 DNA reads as TGCGCCAGCAGCTATAGTCGGACAGGGGGCTACGAGCAGTACTTC. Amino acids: CASSYSRTGGYEQYF.

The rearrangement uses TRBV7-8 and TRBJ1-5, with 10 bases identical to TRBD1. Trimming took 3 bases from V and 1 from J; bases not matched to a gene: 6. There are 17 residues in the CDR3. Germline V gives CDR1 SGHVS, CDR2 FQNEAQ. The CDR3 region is CASSFSDRGLSNQPQHF. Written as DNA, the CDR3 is TGTGCCAGCAGCTTCAGCGACAGGGGGCTGAGCAATCAGCCCCAGCATTTT.

CDR3 residues: CASSYQGRTEAFF. CDR3 DNA: TGTGCCAGCAGTTATCAAGGGAGGACTGAAGCTTTCTTT. The chain carries TRBV6-2 or TRBV6-3 and TRBJ1-1; D remains unclear. V was shortened by 3 bases and J by 5 bases, with 10 bases between the two germline ends. Per germline, CDR1 MNHEY and CDR2 SVGEGT. The CDR3 contains 13 residues.

Here the CDR3 DNA reads TGCGCCAGCAGCCAAGTAGGAGGATACGAGCAGTACTTC. Protein: CASSQVGGYEQYF. This chain connects TRBV4-1 to TRBJ2-7, with a weak D call TRBD2 (5 bases). The CDR3 loop spans 13 amino acids. V was clipped by 1 base and J by 4 bases, with 8 bases between them. The V gene's germline CDR1 is MGHRA and CDR2 YSYEKL.